A selection of T cell receptor beta chains follows, all from one sample in a study of T cell responses to AZD1222 COVID-19 vaccine. Method: immunoSEQ multiplex PCR; TCRdb's copy keeps in-frame clones and lacks some. The top ten hold approximately 5% of the sample, which has about 110,000 clones, about 85% seen once. The sequences come from peripheral blood, collected on day 0 of AZD1222 vaccination. Receptors originate from an adult in good health. Both conserved end residues are part of each CDR3. Fields, in order: J gene, clone size, V gene, D gene, CDR3 protein, CDR3 DNA. A D gene is named only where the DNA matches it firmly. Clone size is not always given. Where it is, it says once, few, many or a class for expanded clones.

>TRBJ2-7|.|TRBV30|TRBD1
CAAPGTDPSEQYF
TGTGCCGCCCCCGGGACAGACCCCTCCGAGCAGTACTTC
>TRBJ2-7|.|TRBV5-4|TRBD2
CASSPGLAVSYEQYF
TGTGCCAGCAGCCCTGGGCTAGCGGTTTCCTACGAGCAGTACTTC
>TRBJ2-5|.|TRBV5-6|.
CASSPEETQYF
TGTGCCAGCAGCCCCGAAGAGACCCAGTACTTC
>TRBJ2-5|.|TRBV18|.
CASSPISEEETQYF
TGTGCCAGCTCACCAATTAGCGAGGAAGAGACCCAGTACTTC
>TRBJ2-1|once|TRBV28|.
CASSLAVPDNEQFF
TGTGCCAGCAGTTTAGCGGTCCCTGACAATGAGCAGTTCTTC
>TRBJ2-5|.|TRBV5-5|TRBD1
CASSRGTGLETQYF
TGTGCCAGCAGCCGGGGGACAGGGTTGGAGACCCAGTACTTC
>TRBJ2-5|.|TRBV6-5|.
CAAAGGSSETQYF
TGTGCCGCTGCAGGAGGCTCGTCAGAGACCCAGTACTTC
>TRBJ2-2|.|TRBV5-1|.
CASSLVVGNTGELFF
TGCGCCAGCAGCTTGGTGGTTGGCAACACCGGGGAGCTGTTTTTT
>TRBJ2-7|.|TRBV7-9|.
CASSFFGTDSYEQYF
TGTGCCAGCAGCTTCTTCGGGACGGACTCCTACGAGCAGTACTTC
>TRBJ1-2|.|TRBV7-9|.
CASSPAVGYTF
TGTGCCAGCAGCCCAGCGGTTGGCTACACCTTC
>TRBJ1-1|.|TRBV6-2/TRBV6-3|.
CASSPPRTAMNTEAFF
TGTGCCAGCAGCCCACCTCGGACAGCTATGAACACTGAAGCTTTCTTT
>TRBJ2-6|.|TRBV4-3|.
CASSQSFSSGANVLTF
TGCGCCAGCAGCCAATCCTTCAGCTCTGGGGCCAACGTCCTGACTTTC
>TRBJ1-6|few|TRBV7-2|.
CASSIVSFGNSPLHF
TGTGCCAGCAGCATAGTAAGCTTTGGGAATTCACCCCTCCACTTT
>TRBJ2-3|.|TRBV3-1/TRBV3-2|.
CASSQVGIEQGYTDTQYF
TGTGCCAGCAGCCAAGTTGGGATTGAACAGGGATACACAGATACGCAGTATTTT
>TRBJ2-7|.|TRBV19|.
CASSIGGTSYEQYF
TGTGCCAGTAGTATAGGTGGCACTTCCTACGAGCAGTACTTC
>TRBJ1-5|.|TRBV28|TRBD1
CASSGTVNQPQHF
TGTGCCAGCTCCGGGACAGTCAATCAGCCCCAGCATTTT
>TRBJ2-1|.|TRBV3-1/TRBV3-2|.
CASSQVGIEQFF
TGTGCCAGCAGCCAAGTTGGGATTGAGCAGTTCTTC
>TRBJ2-5|few|TRBV5-5|TRBD2
CASSPSGGIQETQYF
TGTGCCAGCAGCCCAAGCGGGGGGATCCAAGAGACCCAGTACTTC
>TRBJ1-5|.|TRBV5-1|.
CASSSTLGTQVQHF
TGCGCCAGCAGCTCAACCCTAGGGACACAGGTCCAGCATTTT
>TRBJ1-1|.|TRBV27|.
CASSPDRLMNTEAFF
TGTGCCAGCAGTCCCGACCGACTCATGAACACTGAAGCTTTCTTT
>TRBJ2-1|once|TRBV19|TRBD1
CASSPWDRGWEQFF
TGTGCCAGTAGTCCATGGGACAGGGGGTGGGAGCAGTTCTTC
>TRBJ2-1|.|TRBV21-1|.
CASSKGSTNSYNEQFF
TGTGCCAGCAGCAAGGGCAGTACTAACTCCTACAATGAGCAGTTCTTC
>TRBJ2-1|.|TRBV5-8|TRBD1
CASSLGQTFYNEQFF
TGTGCCAGCAGCCTGGGACAGACATTTTACAATGAGCAGTTCTTC
>TRBJ1-3|.|TRBV6-2/TRBV6-3|TRBD1
CASSLADRGRGNTIYF
TGTGCCAGCAGCCTCGCGGACAGGGGCAGAGGAAACACCATATATTTT
>TRBJ2-1|few|TRBV30|TRBD1
CAWEPGQARYEQFF
TGTGCCTGGGAACCGGGACAGGCCCGCTATGAGCAGTTCTTC
>TRBJ2-3|.|TRBV28|.
CASAISDTQYF
TGTGCCAGCGCTATTAGCGATACGCAGTATTTT
>TRBJ2-2|.|TRBV27|.
CASTGRGYTGELFF
TGTGCCAGCACCGGGAGAGGTTACACCGGGGAGCTGTTTTTT
>TRBJ1-5|.|TRBV6-2/TRBV6-3|.
CASSSPHGSNQPQHF
TGTGCCAGCAGTTCCCCTCACGGTAGCAATCAGCCCCAGCATTTT
>TRBJ2-5|.|TRBV5-1|TRBD2
CASSSWTSGRSHAETQYF
TGCGCCAGCAGCTCATGGACTAGCGGGAGGAGTCACGCGGAGACCCAGTACTTC
>TRBJ1-4|.|TRBV19|.
CASSPRGQNEKLFF
TGTGCCAGTAGTCCCAGGGGTCAGAATGAAAAACTGTTTTTT
>TRBJ2-3|.|TRBV4-1|.
CASSQWGLATADTQYF
TGCGCCAGCAGCCAATGGGGCCTAGCGACGGCAGATACGCAGTATTTT
>TRBJ2-3|once|TRBV4-2|TRBD2
CASSQGTSGRTDTQYF
TGTGCCAGCAGCCAAGGGACTAGCGGGCGCACAGATACGCAGTATTTT
>TRBJ2-3|.|TRBV28|.
CASRRRGTQSTDTQYF
TGTGCCAGCAGACGACGAGGGACTCAGAGCACAGATACGCAGTATTTT
>TRBJ1-4|once|TRBV15|TRBD1
CATSRDPLRQGGEKLFF
TGTGCCACCAGCAGAGATCCCCTCCGACAGGGCGGTGAAAAACTGTTTTTT
>TRBJ2-5|.|TRBV6-1|TRBD2
CASSDRTSGRVLVRETQYF
TGTGCCAGCAGTGACAGGACTAGCGGGAGGGTATTAGTCCGGGAGACCCAGTACTTC
>TRBJ2-5|.|TRBV5-1|TRBD1
CASSLTLAGTGIETQYF
TGCGCCAGCAGTTTAACCTTAGCCGGGACAGGGATCGAGACCCAGTACTTC
>TRBJ1-2|.|TRBV7-3|.
CASSLNPGYGYTF
TGTGCCAGCAGCTTAAATCCCGGCTATGGCTACACCTTC
>TRBJ2-7|.|TRBV7-2|TRBD2
CASSSPRLAGTYEQYF
TGTGCCAGCAGCTCCCCCCGACTAGCGGGAACCTACGAGCAGTACTTC
>TRBJ2-3|.|TRBV5-1|.
CASSLGQSSTDTQYF
TGCGCCAGCAGCTTGGGGCAGTCTAGCACAGATACGCAGTATTTT
>TRBJ1-5|.|TRBV6-5|.
CASSYSASNQPQHF
TGTGCCAGCAGTTACTCGGCTAGCAATCAGCCCCAGCATTTT